Presented here are 15 T cell receptor beta chains from one specimen sequenced in a study of cytomegalovirus exposure and HLA in healthy donors. The PCR contained 60 Vbeta and 13 Jbeta primers. Only in-frame clones appear in the TCRdb table, and some are missing; sequencing was by immunoSEQ multiplex PCR. The sample consists of 110,000 to 150,000 clones, approximately 82% of them appearing once. The sample comprised PBMCs. These receptors all stem from a woman in her thirties or forties in good health and CMV-seronegative.

This clone was counted once. The chain uses TRBV4-3 and TRBJ1-4, with D possibly TRBD1 on 6 matching bases. Trimming took 1 base from V and 4 from J, leaving 13 bases between them. CDR3 length equals 16 residues. The germline CDR1 and CDR2 sequences are LGHNA and YSLEER. CDR3 sequence: CASSQGGGQFNEKLFF. In DNA form, the CDR3 reads TGCGCCAGCAGCCAAGGAGGCGGACAGTTTAATGAAAAACTGTTTTTT.

In this sample, this clone turned up a few times. J is TRBJ2-7 and V is TRBV28; 7 bases map to TRBD1. Unmatched junction bases numbered 10, after V lost 7 bases and J lost 4 bases. Germline CDR1 MDHEN, CDR2 SYDVKM. The length of the CDR3 is 14 residues. Here the CDR3 reads CASTLTGATYEQYF. The CDR3 DNA sequence: TGTGCCAGCACCCTTACAGGGGCCACATACGAGCAGTACTTC.

J is TRBJ2-1 and V is TRBV5-1; 7 bases align to TRBD2. Trimming cost V 0 bases and J 6 bases; bases outside gene matches: 0. Germline values: CDR1 SGHRS, CDR2 YFSETQ. The CDR3 covers 13 residues. In DNA form, the CDR3 reads TGCGCCAGCAGCTTGGGCGGGAGCAATGAGCAGTTCTTC. It specifies CASSLGGSNEQFF.

The J gene is TRBJ2-2, the V gene TRBV7-2; 14 bases align to TRBD2. The CDR3 length is 17 residues. After removal of 1 base from V and 7 bases from J, the junction contained 5 bases not matched to a gene. The germline V gene has CDR1 SGHTA and CDR2 FQGNSA. The CDR3 nucleotides are TGTGCCAGCAGCTTAGTAGGACTAGCGGGAGGAAGCGGGGAGCTGTTTTTT. This encodes CASSLVGLAGGSGELFF.

Only a few counts were recorded for this clone. The V and J genes are TRBV7-6 and TRBJ2-1, with 7 positions matching TRBD2. J gave up 7 bases and V 4 bases, and 4 bases lay outside the gene matches. CDR1 SGHVS and CDR2 FNYEAQ come from the germline V gene. The CDR3 is 13 amino acids. This CDR3 is CASSYGGGNEQFF. DNA for the CDR3: TGTGCCAGCAGCTACGGGGGAGGGAATGAGCAGTTCTTC.

The chain is built from TRBV10-3 and TRBJ1-1; 8 bases match TRBD1. V lost 8 bases, J lost 3 bases, and 11 bases stayed unmatched. The germline V gene encodes CDR1 ENHRY and CDR2 SYGVKD. The CDR3 is 15 amino acids. The CDR3: CAIARQGPRDTEAFF. For the CDR3, the DNA is TGTGCCATCGCTAGACAGGGGCCTCGGGACACTGAAGCTTTCTTT.

The chain employs TRBV14 and TRBJ2-3, with TRBD2 matching over 7 bases. The germline V gene encodes CDR1 SGHDN and CDR2 FVKESK. This CDR3 has 16 amino acids. V trimming: 4 bases; J trimming: 6 bases; junction bases outside the gene matches: 13. CDR3 sequence reads: CASSRYSGPPGDTQYF. As DNA, the CDR3 is TGTGCCAGCAGCCGTTATAGCGGGCCTCCAGGGGATACGCAGTATTTT.

This chain joins TRBV25-1 and TRBJ2-5; D ambiguous. Germline values: CDR1 MGHDK, CDR2 SYGVNS. CDR3 length: 11 amino acids. The V end lost 6 bases, the J end lost 5 bases, and 7 bases lay between the germline ends. The CDR3 spells CASRRWETQYF. In DNA form, the CDR3 reads TGTGCCAGCAGGAGGTGGGAGACCCAGTACTTC.

About this clone itself: Because the CDR3 is missing its conserved closing phenylalanine or tryptophan, this is likely a read error. It is unclear where the CDR3 begins or ends on the DNA, so no DNA is shown, and the CDR3 is as TCRdb lists it. This chain joins TRBV4-3 and TRBJ1-1; TRBD1 is the table's D call, not checked against the DNA. The germline V gene encodes CDR1 LGHNA and CDR2 YSLEER. The CDR3 extends over 14 residues, inclusive of both ends. The CDR3 reads CASSPELGTGGFVD.

The rearrangement uses TRBV19 and TRBJ1-6, with D possibly being TRBD1 (5 bases). Germline values: CDR1 LNHDA, CDR2 SQIVND (reference sequence). This CDR3 region has 15 residues. The germline V and J ends were trimmed by 3 bases and 7 bases, with 13 bases remaining between them. This CDR3 reads CASSIIRAVNSPLHF. The CDR3 DNA is TGTGCCAGTAGTATCATCAGGGCGGTCAATTCACCCCTCCACTTT. Using reference TRBV19 and TRBJ1-6 for the parts outside the CDR3, the full variable domain is DGGITQSPKYLFRKEGQNVTLSCEQNLNHDAMYWYRQDPGQGLRLIYYSQIVNDFQKGDIAEGYSVSREKKESFPLTVTSAQKNPTAFYLCASSIIRAVNSPLHFGNGTRLTVT.

J is TRBJ2-7 and V is TRBV2; TRBD1 is a possible D gene (6 bases). There are 13 residues in the CDR3. Germline CDR1 SNHLY, CDR2 FYNNEI. The V end was cut by 11 bases, the J end by 3 bases, with 17 bases between. The CDR3 spells CAASPDSFYEQYF. CDR3 nucleotide sequence: TGTGCCGCATCCCCGGACAGCTTCTACGAGCAGTACTTC.

The chain couples TRBV7-2 to TRBJ2-7; 7 positions match TRBD2. V was clipped by 0 bases and J by 3 bases; unmatched bases: 8. This CDR3 spans 16 amino acids. Germline V gene lookup returns CDR1 SGHTA and CDR2 FQGNSA. CDR3 region: CASSLARDYAHYEQYF. The CDR3 nucleotides read TGTGCCAGCAGCTTAGCCCGGGACTACGCACACTACGAGCAGTACTTC.

This clone was recorded once. The chain uses TRBV9 and TRBJ1-1; D remains unclear. The germline V and J ends were trimmed by 3 bases and 5 bases, with 14 bases remaining between them. The germline V gene encodes CDR1 SGDLS and CDR2 YYNGEE. This CDR3 has 14 amino acids. The CDR3 is CASSETGLRTEAFF. The CDR3 coding sequence is TGTGCCAGCAGCGAGACGGGGTTAAGGACTGAAGCTTTCTTT.

The chain has TRBV9 and TRBJ2-3, with 7 nucleotides matching TRBD2. V trimming: 2 bases; J trimming: 2 bases; junction bases outside the gene matches: 5. CDR1 is SGDLS and CDR2 is YYNGEE in the germline V gene. The CDR3 is 15 amino acids. The DNA for the CDR3 is TGTGCCAGCAGCGTTAGCGGGTTTGACACAGATACGCAGTATTTT. It specifies CASSVSGFDTDTQYF.

This chain uses TRBV6-1 with TRBJ2-1; 11 nucleotides align to TRBD2. Per germline, CDR1 MNHNS and CDR2 SASEGT. The CDR3 consists of 15 residues. The V segment lost 6 bases and the J segment 8 bases; nucleotides outside the gene matches: 9. This CDR3 is CASSDTSGSVDEQFF. The CDR3, as DNA: TGTGCCAGCAGCGATACTAGCGGGAGTGTTGATGAGCAGTTCTTC.